The 2 T cell receptor beta chains listed next were all sequenced from one sample in a study of regulatory T cells in long-lasting Graves disease. Time point here: persistent/refractory GD, antithyroid drugs over 5 years with positive TRAb. The TCR library was prepared using RNA isolated from PBMCs. With iRepertoire HTBI primers and Arm-PCR of CDR3 regions, TCR beta libraries were built. TCRdb independently ran MiXCR on the multiplex PCR reads; one entry per CDR3 protein. Of roughly 300,000 distinct CDR3 sequences in the sample, around 19% are singletons; the top ten hold 29%. This specimen consisted of peripheral blood mononuclear cells (PBMCs), obtained when the disease was refractory, from a patient treated with antithyroid drugs. The receptors come from a female donor with Graves disease.

In this sample, this clonotype turned up a few times. The rearrangement links TRBV28 to TRBJ2-3; D is unresolved. This CDR3 has 13 amino acids. V gave up 2 bases and J gave up 2 bases, with 5 bases separating them. Per germline, CDR1 MDHEN and CDR2 SYDVKM. The CDR3 is CASSLGATDTQYF. In DNA form, the CDR3 reads TGTGCCAGCAGTTTAGGAGCCACAGATACGCAGTATTTT.

CDR3 protein: CASGSRVAFF. CDR3 DNA: TGTGCCAGCGGGAGTCGGGTGGCTTTCTTT. The rearrangement links TRBV3-1 to TRBJ1-1, with D uncertain. The V end was cut by 8 bases, the J end by 11 bases, with 12 bases between. The V gene's germline CDR1 is LGHDT and CDR2 YNNKEL (reference sequence). CDR3 length: 10 amino acids. The complete variable domain, with remaining parts taken from reference TRBV3-1 and TRBJ1-1, reads DTAVSQTPKYLVTQMGNDKSIKCEQNLGHDTMYWYKQDSKKFLKIMFSYNNKELIINETVPNRFSPKSPDKAHLNLHINSLELGDSAVYFCASGSRVAFFGQGTRLTVV.